This T cell receptor (beta chain) was observed in a study of blood T cell repertoires in COVID-19. Study as a whole: COVID-19 samples collected from the United States, Italy and Spain covered acute and convalescent phases. The analysed material was cDNA or gDNA that came from T cells, B-cell-depleted T cells, or PBMCs.

The data were produced by immunoSEQ multiplex PCR, yet TCRdb's version contains in-frame clones alone and is incomplete. Among under 200,000 clones listed, around 90% were seen once. CDR1 MDHEN and CDR2 SYDVKM come from the germline V gene. Trimming cost V 3 bases and J 4 bases; bases outside gene matches: 8. The CDR3 totals 16 residues. The sample consisted of peripheral blood. The sequence was obtained from a young man with COVID-19, enrolled during active disease. V usage is TRBV28 and J usage is TRBJ1-2, with 10 bases identical to TRBD1. The CDR3 region is CASSFIKGQGIYGYTF. CDR3 sequence (DNA): TGTGCCAGCAGTTTCATCAAGGGACAGGGGATCTATGGCTACACCTTC.